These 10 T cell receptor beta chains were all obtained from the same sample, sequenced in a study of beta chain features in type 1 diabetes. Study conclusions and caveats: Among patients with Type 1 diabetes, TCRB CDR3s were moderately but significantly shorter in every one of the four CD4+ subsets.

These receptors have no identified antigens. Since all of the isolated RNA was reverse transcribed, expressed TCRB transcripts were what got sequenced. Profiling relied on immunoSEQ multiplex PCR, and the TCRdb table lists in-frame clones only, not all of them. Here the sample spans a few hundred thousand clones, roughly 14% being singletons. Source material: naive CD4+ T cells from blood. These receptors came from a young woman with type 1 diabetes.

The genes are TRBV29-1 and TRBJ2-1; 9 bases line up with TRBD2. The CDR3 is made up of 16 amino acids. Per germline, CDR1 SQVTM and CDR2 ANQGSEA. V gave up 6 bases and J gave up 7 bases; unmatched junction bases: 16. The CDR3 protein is CSVPLETSGRRNEQFF. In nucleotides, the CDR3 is TGCAGCGTCCCTCTTGAGACTAGCGGAAGGAGGAATGAGCAGTTCTTC.

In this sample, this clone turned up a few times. The CDR3 region is CASSQGIAGVINEQFF. CDR3 bases: TGCGCCAGCAGCCAAGGGATAGCGGGAGTTATCAATGAGCAGTTCTTC. The chain links TRBV4-1 to TRBJ2-1, with TRBD2 matching 9 bases. CDR1 is MGHRA, CDR2 YSYEKL, per germline. The length of the CDR3 is 16 residues. The V gene end was trimmed by 1 base and the J gene end by 6 bases; junction bases not matched to a gene: 7.

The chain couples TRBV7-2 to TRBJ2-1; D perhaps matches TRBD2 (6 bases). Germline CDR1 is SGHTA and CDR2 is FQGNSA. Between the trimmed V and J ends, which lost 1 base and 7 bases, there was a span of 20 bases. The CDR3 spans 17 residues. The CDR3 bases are TGTGCCAGCAGCTTAGTAGTTATGCGACTAGTAGCAAATGAGCAGTTCTTC. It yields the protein CASSLVVMRLVANEQFF.

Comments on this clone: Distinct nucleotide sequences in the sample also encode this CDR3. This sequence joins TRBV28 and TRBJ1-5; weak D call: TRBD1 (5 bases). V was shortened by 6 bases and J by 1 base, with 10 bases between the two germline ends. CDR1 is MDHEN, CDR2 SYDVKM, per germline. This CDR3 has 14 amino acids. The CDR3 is CASSPGGSNQPQHF. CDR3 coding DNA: TGTGCCAGCAGCCCTGGGGGGAGCAATCAGCCCCAGCATTTT. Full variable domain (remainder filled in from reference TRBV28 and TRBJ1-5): DVKVTQSSRYLVKRTGEKVFLECVQDMDHENMFWYRQDPGLGLRLIYFSYDVKMKEKGDIPEGYSVSREKKERFSLILESASTNQTSMYLCASSPGGSNQPQHFGDGTRLSIL.

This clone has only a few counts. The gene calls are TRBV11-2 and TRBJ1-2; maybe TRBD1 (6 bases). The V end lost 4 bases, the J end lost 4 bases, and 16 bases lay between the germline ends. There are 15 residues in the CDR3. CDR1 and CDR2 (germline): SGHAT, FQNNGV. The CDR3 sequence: CASSSAYREPYGYTF. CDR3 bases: TGTGCCAGCAGCTCAGCTTACAGGGAGCCCTATGGCTACACCTTC.

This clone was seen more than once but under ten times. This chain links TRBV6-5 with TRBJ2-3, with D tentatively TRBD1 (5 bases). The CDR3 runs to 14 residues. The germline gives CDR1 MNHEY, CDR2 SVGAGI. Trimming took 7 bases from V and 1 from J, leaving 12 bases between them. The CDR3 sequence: CASTQGWGTDTQYF. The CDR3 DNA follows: TGTGCCAGCACTCAGGGTTGGGGCACAGATACGCAGTATTTT.

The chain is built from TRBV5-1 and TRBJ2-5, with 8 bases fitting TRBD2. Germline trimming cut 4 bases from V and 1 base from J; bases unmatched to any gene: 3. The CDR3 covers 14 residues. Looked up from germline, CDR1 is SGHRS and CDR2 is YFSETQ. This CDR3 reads CASSQGLAQETQYF. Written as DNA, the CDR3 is TGCGCCAGCAGCCAAGGACTAGCCCAAGAGACCCAGTACTTC.

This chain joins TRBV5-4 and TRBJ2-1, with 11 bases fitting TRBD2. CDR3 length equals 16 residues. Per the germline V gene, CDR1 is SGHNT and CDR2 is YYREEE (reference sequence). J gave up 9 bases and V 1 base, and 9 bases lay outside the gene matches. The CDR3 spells CASSLLATSGSREQFF. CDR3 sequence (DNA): TGTGCCAGCAGCTTGTTAGCTACTAGCGGGAGTCGTGAGCAGTTCTTC. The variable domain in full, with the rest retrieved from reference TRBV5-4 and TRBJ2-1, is ETGVTQSPTHLIKTRGQQVTLRCSSQSGHNTVSWYQQALGQGPQFIFQYYREEENGRGNFPPRFSGLQFPNYSSELNVNALELDDSALYLCASSLLATSGSREQFFGPGTRLTVL.

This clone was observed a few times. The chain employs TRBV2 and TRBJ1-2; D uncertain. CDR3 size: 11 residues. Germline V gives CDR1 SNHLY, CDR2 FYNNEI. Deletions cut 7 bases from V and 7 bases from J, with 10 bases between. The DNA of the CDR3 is TGTGCCAGCACCACCGCGTCTGGCTACACCTTC. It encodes CASTTASGYTF. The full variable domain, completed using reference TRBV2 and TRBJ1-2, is EPEVTQTPSHQVTQMGQEVILRCVPISNHLYFYWYRQILGQKVEFLVSFYNNEISEKSEIFDDQFSVERPDGSNFTLKIRSTKLEDSAMYFCASTTASGYTFGSGTRLTVV.

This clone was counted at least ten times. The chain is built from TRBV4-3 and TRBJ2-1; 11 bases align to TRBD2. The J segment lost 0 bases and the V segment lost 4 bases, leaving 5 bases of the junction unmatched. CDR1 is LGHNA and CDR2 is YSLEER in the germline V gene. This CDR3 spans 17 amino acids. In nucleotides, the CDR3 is TGCGCCAGCAGCCGTAGCGGGAGGGTAAACTCCTACAATGAGCAGTTCTTC. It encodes CASSRSGRVNSYNEQFF.